The subject of this entry is one T cell receptor (beta chain). cDNA synthesis used the whole RNA isolate, giving expressed TCRB sequences. It was found that naive, central memory and regulatory T cell samples averaged around 3.8 million reads. Profiled with immunoSEQ multiplex PCR; TCRdb holds only in-frame clones, not every one. Here the sample spans about 410,000 clones, around 13% being singletons. The CDR3 is 16 residues long. The germline gives CDR1 SGHRS, CDR2 YFSETQ. Trimming removed 3 bases from V and 0 bases from J; junction bases left unmatched: 7. The data derive from a study of beta chain features in type 1 diabetes. Study background: Sorted cell examination encompassed about 110,000,000 cells across all samples.

The rearrangement links TRBV5-1 to TRBJ2-5, with TRBD1 matching over 8 bases. This TCR was sampled from a man in his thirties or forties in good health. Sequenced material: naive CD4+ T cells from blood. The CDR3: CASSYQGAANQETQYF. As DNA, the CDR3 is TGCGCCAGCAGCTATCAGGGGGCGGCAAACCAAGAGACCCAGTACTTC.